This is a list of T cell receptor beta chains from one sample in a study of blood T cells in healthy people across ages. MiXCR, run by TCRdb on the 5' RACE reads, gives a single entry per CDR3 protein. Here the sample spans around 600,000 distinct CDR3 sequences, around 50% being singletons. Sequenced: blood. The receptors were sampled from an elderly man in good health. The CDR3 runs from the conserved cysteine through the conserved F or W. Fields, in order: D gene, J gene, V gene, CDR3 length, clone size, CDR3 DNA, CDR3 protein. The D gene is left open where the match is weak. Clone size is shown for a subset of rows, as once, few, many or a class of expanded clone.

d_call: TRBD2; j_call: TRBJ2-1; v_call: TRBV5-4; cdr3_length: 15; clone_size: -; cdr3_nt: TGTGCCACCACAATCGGGACTAGCGGGAGTCTGGAGCAGTTCTTC; cdr3_aa: CATTIGTSGSLEQFF
d_call: -; j_call: TRBJ2-7; v_call: TRBV10-3; cdr3_length: 16; clone_size: -; cdr3_nt: TGTGCCATCAGTGACGGGGAGACAGGTAGCTCCTACGAGCAGTACTTC; cdr3_aa: CAISDGETGSSYEQYF
d_call: -; j_call: TRBJ2-7; v_call: TRBV29-1; cdr3_length: 11; clone_size: -; cdr3_nt: TGCAGCGTTGCTCTTTCCTACGAGCAGTACTTC; cdr3_aa: CSVALSYEQYF
d_call: TRBD1; j_call: TRBJ2-7; v_call: TRBV7-8; cdr3_length: 14; clone_size: -; cdr3_nt: TGTGCCAGCAGCCTTCGGGACAGCCCCAACGAGCAGTACTTC; cdr3_aa: CASSLRDSPNEQYF
d_call: TRBD1; j_call: TRBJ2-1; v_call: TRBV29-1; cdr3_length: 13; clone_size: few; cdr3_nt: TGCAGCGCCGGGACAGCGACCTACAATGAGCAGTTCTTC; cdr3_aa: CSAGTATYNEQFF
d_call: -; j_call: TRBJ1-2; v_call: TRBV6-5; cdr3_length: 13; clone_size: -; cdr3_nt: TGTGCCAGCAGTTACGCCTCCACCCGTGGCTACACCTTC; cdr3_aa: CASSYASTRGYTF
d_call: -; j_call: TRBJ1-2; v_call: TRBV30; cdr3_length: 15; clone_size: -; cdr3_nt: TGTGCCTGGAGCGACACGGACAGCCGAGTCAGGGGCTACACCTTC; cdr3_aa: CAWSDTDSRVRGYTF
d_call: -; j_call: TRBJ2-6; v_call: TRBV20-1; cdr3_length: 13; clone_size: -; cdr3_nt: TGCAGTGCTAGTACATCTGGGGCCAACGTCCTGACTTTC; cdr3_aa: CSASTSGANVLTF
d_call: -; j_call: TRBJ2-5; v_call: TRBV21-1; cdr3_length: 14; clone_size: -; cdr3_nt: TGTGCCAGCAGCATACTCCGGCCACCATACGAGCAGTGCTTC; cdr3_aa: CASSILRPPYEQCF
d_call: -; j_call: TRBJ1-5; v_call: TRBV10-3; cdr3_length: 17; clone_size: -; cdr3_nt: TGTGCCATCAGTAAAGAGATTACTACAGGCTTGGATCAGCCCCAGCATTTT; cdr3_aa: CAISKEITTGLDQPQHF
d_call: -; j_call: TRBJ2-7; v_call: TRBV11-3; cdr3_length: 13; clone_size: -; cdr3_nt: TGTGCCAGCAGCGTAGGGGACTCCTCCGAGCAGTACTTC; cdr3_aa: CASSVGDSSEQYF
d_call: TRBD1; j_call: TRBJ1-2; v_call: TRBV10-3; cdr3_length: 12; clone_size: -; cdr3_nt: TGTGCCGTAAACGAGGGGGCGGGTGGCTACACCTTC; cdr3_aa: CAVNEGAGGYTF
d_call: -; j_call: TRBJ1-1; v_call: TRBV6-2/TRBV6-3; cdr3_length: 13; clone_size: few; cdr3_nt: TGTGCCAGCAGGACCCCACAGGAAACCCAAGCTTTCTTT; cdr3_aa: CASRTPQETQAFF
d_call: TRBD1; j_call: TRBJ2-3; v_call: TRBV27; cdr3_length: 15; clone_size: -; cdr3_nt: TGTGCCAGCAGTAGGGGGACAGGGGGTAGAGATACGCAGTATTTT; cdr3_aa: CASSRGTGGRDTQYF
d_call: TRBD2; j_call: TRBJ2-3; v_call: TRBV6-6; cdr3_length: 16; clone_size: -; cdr3_nt: TGTGCCAGCAGGTCCAATAGCGGGGGGGCCACAGATACGCAGTATTTT; cdr3_aa: CASRSNSGGATDTQYF
d_call: -; j_call: TRBJ2-7; v_call: TRBV7-3; cdr3_length: 15; clone_size: -; cdr3_nt: TGTGCCAGCAGCCCCGGGGTAGCGGTCTCCTACGAGCAGTACTTC; cdr3_aa: CASSPGVAVSYEQYF
d_call: -; j_call: TRBJ2-4; v_call: TRBV7-9; cdr3_length: 13; clone_size: -; cdr3_nt: TGTGCCTGCAGCACCATGGGTATGGACATTCAGTACTTC; cdr3_aa: CACSTMGMDIQYF
d_call: TRBD2; j_call: TRBJ2-7; v_call: TRBV7-2; cdr3_length: 19; clone_size: -; cdr3_nt: TGTGCCAGCAGCTTAGCGCGGGCTAGCGGGTCTCCTCTGTTTGACGAGCAGTACTTC; cdr3_aa: CASSLARASGSPLFDEQYF
d_call: TRBD1; j_call: TRBJ2-4; v_call: TRBV7-2; cdr3_length: 14; clone_size: few; cdr3_nt: TGTGCCAGCAGCCTAGGGGACAGGGGGAACATTCAGTACTTC; cdr3_aa: CASSLGDRGNIQYF
d_call: TRBD1; j_call: TRBJ1-1; v_call: TRBV11-2; cdr3_length: 14; clone_size: -; cdr3_nt: TGTGCCAGCAGCCGGGGACAGAATAACCCTGAAGCTTTCTTT; cdr3_aa: CASSRGQNNPEAFF
d_call: -; j_call: TRBJ1-6; v_call: TRBV6-6; cdr3_length: 12; clone_size: few; cdr3_nt: TGTGCCAGCAGTTACAGCAATTCACCCCTCCACTTT; cdr3_aa: CASSYSNSPLHF
d_call: TRBD1; j_call: TRBJ2-2; v_call: TRBV27; cdr3_length: 15; clone_size: few; cdr3_nt: TGTGCCAGCAGTAGGGACAGGCCGGACACCGGGGAGCTGTTTTTT; cdr3_aa: CASSRDRPDTGELFF
d_call: TRBD2; j_call: TRBJ2-7; v_call: TRBV20-1; cdr3_length: 14; clone_size: once; cdr3_nt: TGCAGTGCAACCGGGACTACCTTTTCCTGCGAGCAGTACTTC; cdr3_aa: CSATGTTFSCEQYF
d_call: TRBD1; j_call: TRBJ2-1; v_call: TRBV24-1; cdr3_length: 14; clone_size: -; cdr3_nt: TGTGCCACCAGTGCTGGACAGGGGGCAGATGTGCAGTTCTTC; cdr3_aa: CATSAGQGADVQFF
d_call: TRBD1; j_call: TRBJ2-1; v_call: TRBV3-1; cdr3_length: 14; clone_size: -; cdr3_nt: TGTGCCAGCAGCCTCCTCGACAGGGACAATGAGCAGTTCTTC; cdr3_aa: CASSLLDRDNEQFF
d_call: -; j_call: TRBJ2-1; v_call: TRBV7-2; cdr3_length: 16; clone_size: -; cdr3_nt: TGTGCCAGCAGCACCCTCGGAGGGGGGCCCTACAATGAGCAGTTCTTC; cdr3_aa: CASSTLGGGPYNEQFF
d_call: TRBD1; j_call: TRBJ2-1; v_call: TRBV20-1; cdr3_length: 14; clone_size: few; cdr3_nt: TGCAGTGCAAGGACAGGGTATCAACAGAATGAGCAGTTCTTC; cdr3_aa: CSARTGYQQNEQFF
d_call: TRBD2; j_call: TRBJ2-3; v_call: TRBV14; cdr3_length: 17; clone_size: once; cdr3_nt: TGTGCCAGCAGCCGGTTCTCCGCGGGAGGGGGCACAGATACGCAGTATTTT; cdr3_aa: CASSRFSAGGGTDTQYF
d_call: TRBD2; j_call: TRBJ2-5; v_call: TRBV27; cdr3_length: 15; clone_size: -; cdr3_nt: TGTGCCAGCAGACCTAGCGGCAGGCCTCAAGAGACCCAGTACTTC; cdr3_aa: CASRPSGRPQETQYF
d_call: TRBD2; j_call: TRBJ2-1; v_call: TRBV2; cdr3_length: 15; clone_size: few; cdr3_nt: TGTGCCCTACATGGGGGGGGAAATCTCTACAATGAGCAGTTCTTC; cdr3_aa: CALHGGGNLYNEQFF
d_call: -; j_call: TRBJ2-7; v_call: TRBV5-1; cdr3_length: 14; clone_size: -; cdr3_nt: TGCGCCAGCAGCTTAGGGGCGCAAGGTCCCGAGCAGTACTTC; cdr3_aa: CASSLGAQGPEQYF
d_call: -; j_call: TRBJ2-5; v_call: TRBV29-1; cdr3_length: 13; clone_size: -; cdr3_nt: TGCAGCGTTGCAGGGGTGGTGGGAGAGACCCAGTACTTC; cdr3_aa: CSVAGVVGETQYF
d_call: -; j_call: TRBJ1-2; v_call: TRBV29-1; cdr3_length: 13; clone_size: few; cdr3_nt: TGCAGCGTTGCTCGCCCGCTCTCCTATGGCTACACCTTC; cdr3_aa: CSVARPLSYGYTF
d_call: TRBD2; j_call: TRBJ2-3; v_call: TRBV18; cdr3_length: 16; clone_size: few; cdr3_nt: TGTGCCAGCTCATCCCTTAGCGGGAGGGCCGCAGATACGCAGTATTTT; cdr3_aa: CASSSLSGRAADTQYF
d_call: -; j_call: TRBJ1-1; v_call: TRBV4-1; cdr3_length: 16; clone_size: -; cdr3_nt: TGCGCCAGCAGCCATAACCAGATCCAGGGAGAGGTGAAAGCTTTCTTT; cdr3_aa: CASSHNQIQGEVKAFF
d_call: -; j_call: TRBJ2-7; v_call: TRBV20-1; cdr3_length: 14; clone_size: -; cdr3_nt: TGCAGTGCTAGACCCAGACCCAGCTCCTACGAGCAGTACTTC; cdr3_aa: CSARPRPSSYEQYF
d_call: TRBD1; j_call: TRBJ1-1; v_call: TRBV20-1; cdr3_length: 12; clone_size: -; cdr3_nt: TGCAGTGCGGGACAGGGCTACACTGAAGCTTTCTTT; cdr3_aa: CSAGQGYTEAFF
d_call: TRBD1; j_call: TRBJ2-5; v_call: TRBV7-8; cdr3_length: 16; clone_size: few; cdr3_nt: TGTGCCAGCAGCGCCCTAGGGGGACAGGGTCAAGAGACCCAGTACTTC; cdr3_aa: CASSALGGQGQETQYF
d_call: -; j_call: TRBJ2-3; v_call: TRBV2; cdr3_length: 14; clone_size: -; cdr3_nt: TGTGCCAGCGGGGGCAGGGTTGGCACAGATACGCAGTATTTT; cdr3_aa: CASGGRVGTDTQYF
d_call: -; j_call: TRBJ2-5; v_call: TRBV7-2; cdr3_length: 13; clone_size: -; cdr3_nt: TGTGCCAGCAGCTTAAAGGTCATGGAGACCCAGTACTTC; cdr3_aa: CASSLKVMETQYF
d_call: -; j_call: TRBJ2-5; v_call: TRBV20-1; cdr3_length: 15; clone_size: -; cdr3_nt: TGCAGTGCTAGTCCCGCTAGGGCCCGACAAGAGACCCAGTACTTC; cdr3_aa: CSASPARARQETQYF
d_call: TRBD1; j_call: TRBJ1-2; v_call: TRBV12-3/TRBV12-4; cdr3_length: 15; clone_size: -; cdr3_nt: TGTGCCAGCAGTTCTCGCCCCAGGGGGGCCTATGGCTACACCTTC; cdr3_aa: CASSSRPRGAYGYTF
d_call: -; j_call: TRBJ2-1; v_call: TRBV3-1; cdr3_length: 14; clone_size: -; cdr3_nt: TGTGCCAGCAGCCACCGGACTAACCAAGAGACCCAGTTCTTC; cdr3_aa: CASSHRTNQETQFF
d_call: TRBD2; j_call: TRBJ2-7; v_call: TRBV5-1; cdr3_length: 15; clone_size: few; cdr3_nt: TGCGCCAGCAGCTTAAGGACTAGCGGGAGCTACGAGCAGTACTTC; cdr3_aa: CASSLRTSGSYEQYF
d_call: -; j_call: TRBJ2-3; v_call: TRBV9; cdr3_length: 12; clone_size: few; cdr3_nt: TGTGCCAGCAGCGGACTCACAGATACGCAGTATTTT; cdr3_aa: CASSGLTDTQYF
d_call: -; j_call: TRBJ2-7; v_call: TRBV20-1; cdr3_length: 13; clone_size: -; cdr3_nt: TGCAGTGCTGCCCTCGGGGGCTCCTACGAGCAGTACTTC; cdr3_aa: CSAALGGSYEQYF